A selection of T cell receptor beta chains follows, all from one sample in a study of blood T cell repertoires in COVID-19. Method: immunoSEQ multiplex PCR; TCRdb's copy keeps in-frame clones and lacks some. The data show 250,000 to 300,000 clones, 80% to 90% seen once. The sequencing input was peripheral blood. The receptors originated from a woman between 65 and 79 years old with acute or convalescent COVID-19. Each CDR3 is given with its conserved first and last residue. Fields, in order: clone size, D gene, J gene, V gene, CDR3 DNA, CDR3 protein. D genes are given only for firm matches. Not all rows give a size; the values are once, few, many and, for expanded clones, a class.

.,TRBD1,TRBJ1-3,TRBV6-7,TGTGCCAGCAGTTACCGGACAGGGCGAAGGGTCTCTGGAAACACCATATATTTT,CASSYRTGRRVSGNTIYF
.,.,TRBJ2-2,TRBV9,TGTGCCAGCAGCGTTTCAATTTCGGGTGCCGGGGAGCTGTTTTTT,CASSVSISGAGELFF
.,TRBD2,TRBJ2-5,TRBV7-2,TGTGCCAGCAGCCTCCTAGCGGGGGTGTACTTC,CASSLLAGVYF
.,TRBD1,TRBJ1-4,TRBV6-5,TGTGCCACCACCGGACAGGGGATTGAAAAACTGTTTTTT,CATTGQGIEKLFF
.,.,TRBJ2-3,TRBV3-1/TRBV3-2,TGTGCCAGCAGCCCTCTAGGTAGGCGAGGAGTGCCTGCAGATACGCAGTATTTT,CASSPLGRRGVPADTQYF
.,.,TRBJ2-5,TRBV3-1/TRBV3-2,TGTGCCAGCAGGAAAACCAGGCTGCGACAAGAGACCCAGTACTTC,CASRKTRLRQETQYF
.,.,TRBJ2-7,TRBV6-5,TGTGCCAGCAGAAAGGCGGAACAGGGAAGAAACGAGCAGTACTTC,CASRKAEQGRNEQYF
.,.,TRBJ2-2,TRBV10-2,TGCGCCAGCAGTGAACTAGTTGGGGAGCTGTTTTTT,CASSELVGELFF
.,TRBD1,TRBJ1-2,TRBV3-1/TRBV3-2,TGTGCCAGCAGCCAATTCAGACAGGGAAACGGCTACACCTTC,CASSQFRQGNGYTF
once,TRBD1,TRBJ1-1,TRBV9,TGTGCCAGCAGCGTGGGACAGGGTCGAACTGAAGCTTTCTTT,CASSVGQGRTEAFF